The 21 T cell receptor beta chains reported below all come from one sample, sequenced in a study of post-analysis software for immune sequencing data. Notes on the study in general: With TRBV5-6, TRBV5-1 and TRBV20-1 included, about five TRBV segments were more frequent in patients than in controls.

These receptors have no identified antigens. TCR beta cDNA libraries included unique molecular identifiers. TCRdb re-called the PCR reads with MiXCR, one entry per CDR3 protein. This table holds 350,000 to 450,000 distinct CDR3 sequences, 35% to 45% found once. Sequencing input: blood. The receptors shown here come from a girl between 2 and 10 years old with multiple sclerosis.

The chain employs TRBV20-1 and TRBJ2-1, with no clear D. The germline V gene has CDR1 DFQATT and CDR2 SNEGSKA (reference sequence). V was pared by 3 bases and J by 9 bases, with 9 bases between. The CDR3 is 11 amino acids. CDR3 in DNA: TGCAGTGCTAGTATGTCGAGTGAGCAGTTCTTC. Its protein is CSASMSSEQFF.

The CDR3 region is CASSPFQGNEQFF. As DNA, the CDR3 is TGCGCCAGCAGCCCGTTCCAGGGGAATGAGCAGTTCTTC. This chain links TRBV4-1 with TRBJ2-1, with D possibly being TRBD1 (6 bases). This CDR3 has 13 amino acids. Per the germline V gene, CDR1 is MGHRA and CDR2 is YSYEKL. Between the trimmed V and J ends, which lost 4 bases and 7 bases, there was a span of 11 bases.

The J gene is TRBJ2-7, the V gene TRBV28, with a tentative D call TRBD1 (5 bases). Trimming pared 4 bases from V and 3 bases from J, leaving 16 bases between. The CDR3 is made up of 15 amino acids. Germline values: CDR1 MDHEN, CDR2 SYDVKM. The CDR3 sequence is CASSSPGAGNYEQYF. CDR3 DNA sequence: TGTGCCAGCAGTTCCCCTGGGGCAGGGAACTACGAGCAGTACTTC.

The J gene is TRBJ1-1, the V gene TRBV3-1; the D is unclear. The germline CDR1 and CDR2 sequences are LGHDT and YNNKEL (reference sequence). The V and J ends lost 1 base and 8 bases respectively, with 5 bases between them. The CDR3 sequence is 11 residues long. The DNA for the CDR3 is TGTGCCAGCAGCCAAGTAGGCGAAGCTTTCTTT. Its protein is CASSQVGEAFF.

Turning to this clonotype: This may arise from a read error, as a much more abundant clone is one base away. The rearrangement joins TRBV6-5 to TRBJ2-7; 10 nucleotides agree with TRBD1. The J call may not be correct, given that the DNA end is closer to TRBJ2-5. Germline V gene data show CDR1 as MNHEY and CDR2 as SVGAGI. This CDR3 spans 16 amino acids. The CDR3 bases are TGTGCCAGCAGTCACCGGACAGGGGGTACCCAAGAGACCCAGTACTTC. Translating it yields CASSHRTGGTQETQYF.

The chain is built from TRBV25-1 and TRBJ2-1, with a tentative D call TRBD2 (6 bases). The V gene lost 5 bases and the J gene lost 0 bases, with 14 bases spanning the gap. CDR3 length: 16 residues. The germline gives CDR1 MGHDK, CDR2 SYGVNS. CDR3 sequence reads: CASSRMDGSSYNEQFF. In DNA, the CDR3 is TGTGCCAGCAGTCGCATGGACGGGAGCTCCTACAATGAGCAGTTCTTC. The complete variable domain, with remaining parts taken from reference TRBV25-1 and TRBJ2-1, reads EADIYQTPRYLVIGTGKKITLECSQTMGHDKMYWYQQDPGMELHLIHYSYGVNSTEKGDLSSESTVSRIRTEHFPLTLESARPSHTSQYLCASSRMDGSSYNEQFFGPGTRLTVL.

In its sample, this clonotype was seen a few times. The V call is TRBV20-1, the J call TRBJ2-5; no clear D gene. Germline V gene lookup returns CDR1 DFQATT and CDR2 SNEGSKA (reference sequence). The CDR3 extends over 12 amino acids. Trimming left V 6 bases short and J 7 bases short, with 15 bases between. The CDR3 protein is CSAQTETWTQYF. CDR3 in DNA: TGCAGTGCACAAACGGAGACCTGGACCCAGTACTTC.

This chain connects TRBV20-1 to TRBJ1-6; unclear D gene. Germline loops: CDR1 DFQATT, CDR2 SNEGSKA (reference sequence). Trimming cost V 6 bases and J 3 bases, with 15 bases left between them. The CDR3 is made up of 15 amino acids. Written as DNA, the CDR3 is TGCAGTGCCGCGGCCGAAGGGAACTATAATTCACCCCTCCACTTT. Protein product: CSAAAEGNYNSPLHF.

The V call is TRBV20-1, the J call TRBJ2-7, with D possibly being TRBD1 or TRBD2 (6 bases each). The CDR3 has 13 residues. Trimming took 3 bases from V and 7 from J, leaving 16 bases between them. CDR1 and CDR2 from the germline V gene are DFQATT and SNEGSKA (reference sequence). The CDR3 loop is CSARVNGGWEQYF. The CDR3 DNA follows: TGCAGTGCTAGGGTAAACGGGGGCTGGGAGCAGTACTTC.

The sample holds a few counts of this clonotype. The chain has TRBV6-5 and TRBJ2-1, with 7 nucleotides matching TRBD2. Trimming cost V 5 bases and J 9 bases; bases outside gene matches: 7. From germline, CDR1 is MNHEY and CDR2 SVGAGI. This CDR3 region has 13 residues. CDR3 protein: CASSMTSYSEQFF. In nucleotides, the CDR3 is TGTGCCAGCAGTATGACTAGCTACTCTGAGCAGTTCTTC.

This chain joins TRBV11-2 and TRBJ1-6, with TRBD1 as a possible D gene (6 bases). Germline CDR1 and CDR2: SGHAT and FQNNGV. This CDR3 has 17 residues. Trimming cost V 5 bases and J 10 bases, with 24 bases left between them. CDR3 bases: TGTGCCAGCAGCCTCAACGCCGGGACACCCGAGGTCTCACCCCTCCACTTT. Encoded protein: CASSLNAGTPEVSPLHF.

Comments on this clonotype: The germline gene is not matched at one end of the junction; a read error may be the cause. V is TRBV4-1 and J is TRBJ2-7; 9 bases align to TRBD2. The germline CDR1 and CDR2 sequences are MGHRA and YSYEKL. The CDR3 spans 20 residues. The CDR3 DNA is TGCGCCAGCAGCCAAGATCCAACCGGGACTAGCAGCTCCTGGGTGAGCGAGCAGGACTTC. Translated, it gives CASSQDPTGTSSSWVSEQDF.

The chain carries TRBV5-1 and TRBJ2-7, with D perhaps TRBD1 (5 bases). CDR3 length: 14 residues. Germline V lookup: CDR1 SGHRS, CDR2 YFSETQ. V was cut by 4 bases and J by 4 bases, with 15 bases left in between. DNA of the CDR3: TGCGCCAGCAGCCCCCGATTAGGGGCTTACGAGCAGTACTTC. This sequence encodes CASSPRLGAYEQYF.

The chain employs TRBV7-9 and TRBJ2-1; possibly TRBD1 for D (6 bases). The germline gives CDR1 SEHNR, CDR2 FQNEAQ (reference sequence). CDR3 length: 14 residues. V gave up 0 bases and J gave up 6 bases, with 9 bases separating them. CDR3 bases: TGTGCCAGCAGCTTAGCCGCAGGGGTCAATGAGCAGTTCTTC. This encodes CASSLAAGVNEQFF.

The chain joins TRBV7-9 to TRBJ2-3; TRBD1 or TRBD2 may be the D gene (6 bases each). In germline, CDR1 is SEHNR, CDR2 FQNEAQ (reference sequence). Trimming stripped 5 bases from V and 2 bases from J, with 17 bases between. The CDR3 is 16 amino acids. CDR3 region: CASSLTYGGPTDTQYF. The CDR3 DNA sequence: TGTGCCAGCAGCCTCACATACGGGGGCCCCACAGATACGCAGTATTTT.

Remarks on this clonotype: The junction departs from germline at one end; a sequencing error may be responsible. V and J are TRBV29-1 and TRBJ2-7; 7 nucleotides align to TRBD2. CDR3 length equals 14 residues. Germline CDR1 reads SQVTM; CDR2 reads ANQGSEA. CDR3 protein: CSIEGIAGRDEQYF. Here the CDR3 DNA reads TGCAGCATTGAAGGAATAGCGGGCAGGGACGAGCAGTACTTC.

Here the CDR3 reads CASSLGVGGGHKNTEAFF. Here the CDR3 DNA reads TGTGCCAGCAGCTTAGGCGTGGGCGGCGGACACAAGAACACTGAAGCTTTCTTT. The rearrangement joins TRBV11-2 to TRBJ1-1; weak D call: TRBD1 (5 bases). Trimming pared 1 base from V and 1 base from J, leaving 19 bases between. CDR3 length: 18 residues. Per germline, CDR1 SGHAT and CDR2 FQNNGV. Supplemented by reference TRBV11-2 and TRBJ1-1, the full variable domain reads EAGVAQSPRYKIIEKRQSVAFWCNPISGHATLYWYQQILGQGPKLLIQFQNNGVVDDSQLPKDRFSAERLKGVDSTLKIQPAKLEDSAVYLCASSLGVGGGHKNTEAFFGQGTRLTVV.

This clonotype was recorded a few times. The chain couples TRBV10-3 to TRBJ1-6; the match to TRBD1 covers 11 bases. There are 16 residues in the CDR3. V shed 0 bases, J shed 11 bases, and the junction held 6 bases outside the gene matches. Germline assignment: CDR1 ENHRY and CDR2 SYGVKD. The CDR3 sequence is CAISESWTGGITPLHF. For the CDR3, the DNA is TGTGCCATCAGTGAGTCGTGGACAGGGGGCATAACACCCCTCCACTTT.

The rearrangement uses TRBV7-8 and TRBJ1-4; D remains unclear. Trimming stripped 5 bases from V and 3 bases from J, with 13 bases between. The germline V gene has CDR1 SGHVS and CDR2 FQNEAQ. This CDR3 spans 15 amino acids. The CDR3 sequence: CASSGEDVPNEKLFF. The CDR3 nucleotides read TGTGCCAGCAGCGGGGAGGATGTTCCTAATGAAAAACTGTTTTTT.

This chain's CDR3 is CASSLVWDFSSYEQYF. CDR3 DNA: TGTGCCAGCAGTTTAGTGTGGGACTTCAGCTCCTACGAGCAGTACTTC. The rearrangement uses TRBV12-3 or TRBV12-4 and TRBJ2-7; possibly TRBD2 for D (6 bases). Trimming took 1 base from V and 0 from J, leaving 13 bases between them. The CDR3 runs to 16 residues.

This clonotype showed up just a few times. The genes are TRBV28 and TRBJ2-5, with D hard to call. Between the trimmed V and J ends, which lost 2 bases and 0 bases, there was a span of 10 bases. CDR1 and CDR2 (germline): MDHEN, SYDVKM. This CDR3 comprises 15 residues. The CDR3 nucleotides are TGTGCCAGCAGTTTAGCCCCAGCATACCAAGAGACCCAGTACTTC. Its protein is CASSLAPAYQETQYF.